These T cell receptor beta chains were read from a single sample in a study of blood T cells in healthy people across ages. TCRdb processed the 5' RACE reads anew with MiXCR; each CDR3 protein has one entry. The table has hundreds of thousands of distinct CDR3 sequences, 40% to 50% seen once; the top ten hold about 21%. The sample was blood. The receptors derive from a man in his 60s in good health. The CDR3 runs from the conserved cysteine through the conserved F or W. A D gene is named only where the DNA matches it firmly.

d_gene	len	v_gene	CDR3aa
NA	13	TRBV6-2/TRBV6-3	CASVRDAKEKLFF
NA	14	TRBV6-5	CASSYGPDRDGYTF
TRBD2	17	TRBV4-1	CASSQGPGTSGVEGQYF
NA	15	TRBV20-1	CSAPRGGYMNTEAFF
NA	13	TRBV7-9	CASKGGGTYEQYF
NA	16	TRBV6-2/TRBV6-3	CASSYSGTEENYGYTF
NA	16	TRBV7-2	CASSPLGVTGANVLTF
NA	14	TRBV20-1	CSASFGSRTDTQYF
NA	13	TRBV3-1	CASSQGRFGEQFF
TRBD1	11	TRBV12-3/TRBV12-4	CASAGGRTQYF
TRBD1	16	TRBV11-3	CASSPGGLGPGDGYTF
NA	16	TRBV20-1	CSARDGGGGYNSPLHF
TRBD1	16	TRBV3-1	CASSRRDRGYQETQYF
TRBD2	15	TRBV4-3	CASSQDTGGYNEQFF
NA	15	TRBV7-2	CASSLWVGGSETQYF
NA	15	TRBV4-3	CASSQDLEGAETQYF
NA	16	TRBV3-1	CASSQVGQLWDYGYTF
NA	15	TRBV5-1	CASSPQQGPNSPLHF
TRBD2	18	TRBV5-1	CASSSGTSGGPLWETQYF
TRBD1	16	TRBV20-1	CSASSDRVTPNEKLFF
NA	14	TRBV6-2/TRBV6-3	CASSYKGRTDTQYF
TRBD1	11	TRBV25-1	CASSWDREQFF
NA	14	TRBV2	CASSEQGDRQPPHF
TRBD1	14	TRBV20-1	CSAQTGAAMDEQFF